This T cell receptor (beta chain) was obtained from a study of blood T cell repertoires in COVID-19. Study members were between 18 and 89 years old and lived in some 26 US regions. Recovered Cohort 3 donors showed two negative PCRs, clearance, or symptom resolution. V lost 7 bases, J lost 2 bases, and 2 bases stayed unmatched. The CDR3 runs 14 residues. CDR1 is SNHLY, CDR2 FYNNEI, per germline. In the authors' workflow: Amplification of reference gene primers was used by the study to estimate nucleated cell counts. Profiled with immunoSEQ multiplex PCR; TCRdb holds only in-frame clones, not every one. V and J calls and clone size follow that table, whereas D and trimming were derived from the DNA. The table has about 440,000 clones, about 90% seen once; the top ten hold under 0.7%.

Source material: PBMCs or T cells enriched from blood (not recorded which). The chain combines TRBV2 with TRBJ2-3; the match to TRBD2 covers 11 bases. This clonotype originated in a man aged 18 to 35 who had recovered from COVID-19. The CDR3 sequence is CASTSGRFTDTQYF. The CDR3 nucleotides read TGTGCCAGCACTAGCGGGAGGTTCACAGATACGCAGTATTTT.